This TCR beta chain was profiled in a study of shared clonotypes between healthy human individuals (dated by TCRdb to the early 2020s). For the wider study: The cohort comprised two women and a few men aged 18 to 49 years. Per donor, leukapheresis produced somewhere between about 0.8 and 9.5 billion PBMCs. To estimate repertoire size and how much clonotypes are shared between individuals, the study performed deep sequencing of blood TCR repertoires from roughly five healthy adults. For each donor, CD4 naive and CD4 memory were each run on three plates, CD8 naive on two plates, and CD8 memory on one plate. To increase sequencing depth and limit assay-specific biases, TCR repertoire library preparation and sequencing were carried out by different laboratories using diverse techniques. Overall results and qualifications from the work: The small number of donors limited the genetic and exposure-history diversity represented. Rarefaction of sorted-subset datasets indicated incomplete sequencing despite the large sequencing depth. When a handful of donors were compared, the shared fraction of clonotypes was around 5.1% for naive CD4, about 4% for naive CD8, more than 2% for memory CD4, and approximately 0.4% for memory CD8. Compared with non-shared clonotypes, clonotypes shared by all four sorted-subset donors had higher generation probabilities. Sampling was limited to blood, and TCR repertoires in tissue likely differ from TCR repertoires in blood. Based on pairwise subsampling, the degree of clonotype sharing among donors was expected to be affected by sequencing depth. Naive subsets generally had larger estimated clonotype richness than memory subsets.

Details on this clone: Its antigen is still unknown. Base qualities were left out, and no much larger clone turns up one base away.

TCR CDR3 regions were amplified from genomic DNA by multiplex PCR using the deep immunoSEQ assay. For each cell subset, the extracted genomic DNA was distributed evenly across all wells of several immunoSEQ 96-well plates, and each plate served as one replicate. For sorted subsets, 200 to 250 ng of genomic DNA, equivalent to some 33,000 T cell genomes, went into each replicate PCR. The purified libraries were quantified using a Qubit 3.0 fluorometer, sized with a Bioanalyzer 2100, and then quantified again using the KAPA Library Quantification kit. Every immunoSEQ 96-well plate was sequenced on a dedicated single-read 150-cycle Illumina NextSeq 550 flow cell. Per the authors' processing: Because the immunoSEQ output included only junctional sequences and no quality scores, the filtering could not be the same as the filtering used for full-length reads. Sequences were annotated with PyIR, a Python wrapper for IgBLAST v1.9, using IMGT germline references to assign V/J genes and CDR3. Reads with weak V/J assignments (E-value above 1e-6), missing CDR3, stop codons, out-of-frame junctions, or ambiguous translated residues were removed. V3J clonotypes were defined as sequences sharing the same inferred V gene, J gene, and CDR3 amino acid sequence. Percentage overlap between repertoires was computed as shared unique clonotypes divided by the size of the smaller repertoire. Repertoire richness was assessed with RTK rarefaction, the Chao1 estimator, and Recon v2.1 estimates of unobserved clonotypes. For all TCRbeta clonotypes obtained by the gDNA method from a few donors, generation probabilities were computed with OLGA. Sourced from immuneACCESS, this table was stored by TCRdb with only in-frame sequences that have V and J called. A share of the clones is absent; for the studies checked, an unresolved V gene accounts for under half, and the remainder has no known explanation. Clonal size and the V and J genes are those of that table, whereas D and trimming came from the DNA. The sample includes over a million clones, with roughly 74% observed a single time. Roughly 0.61% of the sample is taken by the ten largest.

Deletion took 0 bases off V and 4 bases off J, with a span of 13 bases between the germline ends. The CDR3 covers 16 residues, taking in both the cysteine and the phenylalanine. Only the CDR3 DNA is retained, 48 bases long and in frame from the first base. According to the germline V gene, CDR1 reads LGHNA and CDR2 reads YNFKEQ. The donors were healthy, HIV-negative adults with no recently reported acute infections or vaccinations. All donors were Caucasian adults living in Nashville, Tennessee, USA. Magnetic negative selection was used to enrich CD4+ T cells, after which naive cells were positively selected on CD45RA and the negative fraction became the memory subset. Blood was collected by leukapheresis, and PBMCs were isolated by Ficoll-Histopaque density gradient centrifugation and then cryopreserved in liquid nitrogen vapor phase. Analytical flow cytometry was used to check the purity and quantity of every magnetically sorted T cell population. Genomic DNA was isolated from each sorted fraction and quantified by UV absorbance on a Nanodrop 2000c.

The sequence was collected from a man younger than 35 in good health. Some clones in this sample may be carry-over from other donors' samples. What was sequenced was memory CD4+ T cells from PBMCs. The label giving this sample's cell subset or site can be read as: CD45RA-negative fraction. Recombination joined TRBV4-2 with TRBJ2-1, with a weak D call of TRBD1 (6 bases match). The CDR3 protein is CASSQEWVGAYNEQFF. The sequence in DNA is TGTGCCAGCAGCCAAGAATGGGTGGGGGCGTACAATGAGCAGTTCTTC.